Listed here is a single T cell receptor (beta chain). The antigen remains undetermined. A junction boundary mismatches the germline segment, possibly from a read error. This sample is part of a study of shared clonotypes between healthy human individuals. Regarding the study as a whole: Shared across several donors were roughly 5.3% of the naive CD4 clonotypes.

Caucasian adults residing in Nashville, Tennessee made up all the donors. This CDR3 region has 14 residues. Germline-derived CDR1 and CDR2 are LNHDA and SQIVND (reference sequence). At the deep level, the assay was run. Measured with immunoSEQ multiplex PCR; TCRdb has only the in-frame clones, and not every one. This sample has millions of clones; roughly 95% occur once, and the top ten carry more than 0.1%. The chain is built from TRBV19 and TRBJ2-2; tentatively, D is TRBD1 (6 bases). The TCR comes from a man aged 18-30 years in good health. Material for sequencing was naive CD4+ T cells sorted from blood. The subset was: CD45RA+ positively selected. The CDR3 loop reads CASRTASNTGELFF. The CDR3 bases are TGTGCCAGTCGGACAGCTTCGAACACCGGGGAGTTGTTTTTT.